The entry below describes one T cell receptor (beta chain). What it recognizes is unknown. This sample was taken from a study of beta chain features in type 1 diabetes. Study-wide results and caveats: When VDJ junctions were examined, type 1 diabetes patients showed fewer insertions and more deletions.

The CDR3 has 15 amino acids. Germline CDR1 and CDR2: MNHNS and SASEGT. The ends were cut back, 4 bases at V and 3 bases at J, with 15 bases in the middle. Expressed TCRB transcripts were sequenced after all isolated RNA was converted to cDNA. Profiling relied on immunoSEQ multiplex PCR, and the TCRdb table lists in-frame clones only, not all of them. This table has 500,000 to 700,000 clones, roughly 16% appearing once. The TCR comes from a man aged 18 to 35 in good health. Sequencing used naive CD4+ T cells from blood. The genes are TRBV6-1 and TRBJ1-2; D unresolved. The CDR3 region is CASSVTWPFHYGYTF. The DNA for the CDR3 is TGTGCCAGCAGTGTTACCTGGCCCTTCCACTATGGCTACACCTTC.